The entry below gives a single TCR beta chain sequence along with its context. The data originate from a study of identifying expanded T cells in peripheral blood. Data came from immunoSEQ multiplex PCR; TCRdb stores just in-frame clones and leaves some out. This sample has about 94,000 clones, with over 75% found just once. What was sequenced was blood. This sequence was found in a person aged 18 to 69 in good health.

The CDR3 DNA reads TGTGCCAGCAGCTTGGGCCGGACTAGCGGGGAAAACAATGAGCAGTTCTTC. Its protein is CASSLGRTSGENNEQFF. The chain is built from TRBV13 and TRBJ2-1; 12 positions agree with TRBD2. V lost 3 bases and J lost 5; bases outside the gene matches: 8. The length of the CDR3 is 17 residues. The germline CDR1 and CDR2 sequences are PRHDT and FYEKMQ (reference sequence).